This TCR beta chain was sequenced during a study of cytomegalovirus exposure and HLA in healthy donors (dated by TCRdb to about 2017). With respect to the entire study: The 650 to 750 repertoires of the first cohort and the approximately 130 validation repertoires were produced on the same platform, according to a later analysis. The study aimed to test whether signatures of past pathogen exposure could be identified by cataloging public T cell receptors. A separate validation cohort of more than 100 different subjects was used in addition to the roughly 640-subject first cohort. High-throughput TCR immunosequencing, statistical association of individual TCRs with disease status, and machine learning were combined to predict cytomegalovirus infection status. Study-wide conclusions, independent of this receptor: The authors suggested that the approach could potentially be extended to other disease states and immunological phenotypes. A total of fewer than 200 TCR beta chains were listed by the study as associated with cytomegalovirus. The classifier was reported to diagnose cytomegalovirus status with high specificity and sensitivity in both the original and validation cohorts. While some public TCRs were present in many individuals, most TCR sequences turned up only very rarely across donors. A later analysis found that TCRs clustered in the first cohort also tended to co-occur in the approximately 120 validation repertoires, with just under 95% of cluster scores above 0. In vitro tests confirmed that three of the cytomegalovirus-associated TCR beta chains recognize cytomegalovirus antigens. All 120 repertoires were used to score co-occurrence in the validation cohort in a later analysis, because that analysis had no HLA typing for the cohort.

The library was built by means of the immunoSEQ multiplex PCR assay. Processing in the source paper ran as follows. A statistical classification framework was built to diagnose cytomegalovirus status from the catalog of TCR beta chain sequences. Imported from immuneACCESS, the table was reduced by TCRdb to in-frame sequences with V and J called. These copies leave out some clones; in studies compared against another copy, an unresolved V gene accounts for under half, and the cause of the remainder is not known. V and J calls plus clone size are reproduced from that table; the DNA served to infer D and trimming. The sample data list around 220,000 clones, and roughly 88% of these were observed just once. The ten largest account for over 12% of the sample. A remark on this clone: Its antigen target is currently unknown. No much larger clone exists at a distance of one base, and base qualities are not known.

Separate from the roughly 650-subject first cohort, the validation cohort of 120 subjects was the group to which the donors belonged. CDR3 length: 13 amino acids, cysteine to phenylalanine. Left in the record is the CDR3 DNA by itself, 39 bases read in frame from the first base. The trim is 2 bases for V and 8 bases for J, with a gap of 12 bases between the germline ends. The germline V gene (reference sequence) sets CDR1 to WNHNN and CDR2 to SYGVQD. The clonotype originates from a woman aged 30 to 39 in good health and CMV-seropositive. Sequenced sample: PBMCs. The sequence joins TRBV10-1 to TRBJ1-2; the best D guess is TRBD1, with 5 bases matching. The DNA is TGCGCCAGCAGTGAGGGCAGGGCACGAGGCTACACCTTC. This sequence encodes CASSEGRARGYTF.